Listed below are T cell receptor beta chains from one sample, sequenced in a study of follicular helper T cells after annual influenza vaccination. This table comes from immunoSEQ multiplex PCR, and its TCRdb copy is limited to in-frame clones, with some not included. This table holds 5,500 to 8,000 clones, 84% found once. This specimen consisted of CXCR5- memory CD4+ T cells sorted from blood, obtained 7 days after influenza vaccination. Receptors were obtained from an adult who received the influenza vaccine. The CDR3 runs from the conserved cysteine through the conserved F or W. Fields, in order: clone size, J gene, D gene, V gene, CDR3 protein, CDR3 DNA. D genes are given only for firm matches. Size tells how often a clone was seen (once, few, many) or the class of an expanded clone, and some rows leave it out.

>.|TRBJ2-1|.|TRBV7-9
CASIRVGNNEQFF
TGTGCCAGCATTAGGGTCGGGAACAATGAGCAGTTCTTC
>.|TRBJ1-2|.|TRBV30
CAWSGTRAGERHSGYTF
TGTGCCTGGAGTGGGACTCGGGCAGGGGAGAGGCATAGTGGCTACACCTTC
>.|TRBJ2-5|TRBD2|TRBV5-1
CASSSYSGTSNRETQYF
TGCGCCAGCAGCTCGTACTCCGGGACTAGCAATCGAGAGACCCAGTACTTC
>.|TRBJ1-1|.|TRBV27
CASRKGDTTNTEAFF
TGTGCCAGCAGAAAAGGGGACACCACGAACACTGAAGCTTTCTTT
>.|TRBJ1-2|.|TRBV4-2
CASSQADINYGYTF
TGTGCCAGCAGCCAAGCAGACATAAACTATGGCTACACCTTC
>.|TRBJ2-4|.|TRBV2
CASSEEPDKNIQYF
TGTGCCAGCAGTGAGGAGCCCGACAAAAACATTCAGTACTTC
>.|TRBJ2-1|.|TRBV9
CASSATPGAVQFF
TGTGCCAGCAGCGCTACCCCGGGAGCTGTGCAGTTCTTC
>.|TRBJ1-3|.|TRBV9
CASSGREWKDSGNTIYF
TGTGCCAGCAGCGGGAGGGAGTGGAAAGATTCTGGAAACACCATATATTTT
>.|TRBJ2-4|.|TRBV2
CASSVGLAQAKNIQYF
TGTGCCAGCAGTGTCGGTTTGGCACAAGCCAAAAACATTCAGTACTTC
>.|TRBJ2-3|.|TRBV21-1
CASSKLAGGFTDTQYF
TGTGCCAGCAGCAAACTAGCGGGGGGCTTCACAGATACGCAGTATTTT
>once|TRBJ1-6|.|TRBV9
CASSRGSSYNSPLHF
TGTGCCAGTTCAAGGGGAAGCTCCTATAATTCACCCCTCCACTTT
>.|TRBJ1-2|.|TRBV19
CASSKNGRGGYTF
TGTGCCAGTAGTAAGAATGGGAGAGGAGGCTACACCTTC
>.|TRBJ1-1|.|TRBV6-1
CASSEWGWDTEAFF
TGTGCCAGCAGTGAGTGGGGGTGGGACACTGAAGCTTTCTTT
>few|TRBJ2-7|TRBD1|TRBV2
CASSWDRGGEQYF
TGTGCCAGCAGTTGGGACAGGGGCGGCGAGCAGTACTTC
>.|TRBJ1-4|TRBD1|TRBV4-2
CASSQETGERREKLFF
TGTGCCAGCAGCCAGGAAACAGGGGAAAGAAGGGAAAAACTGTTTTTT
>.|TRBJ2-7|.|TRBV7-2
CASSSPGVNYEQYF
TGTGCCAGCAGCTCCCCTGGGGTGAACTACGAGCAGTACTTC
>.|TRBJ1-6|.|TRBV27
CASSHREGNSPLHF
TGTGCCAGCAGCCACAGGGAGGGTAATTCACCCCTCCACTTT
>.|TRBJ2-5|.|TRBV18
CASSLRQGGETQYF
TGTGCCAGCTCCCTCCGGCAGGGGGGAGAGACCCAGTACTTC
>.|TRBJ2-3|TRBD2|TRBV7-9
CASSVRSGGADTQYF
TGTGCCAGCAGCGTACGTAGCGGGGGGGCCGATACGCAGTATTTT
>.|TRBJ1-5|.|TRBV2
CASTQREDSNQPQHF
TGTGCCAGCACCCAGCGGGAGGATAGCAATCAGCCCCAGCATTTT
>.|TRBJ2-5|TRBD1|TRBV7-9
CASSDPGQGPKTQYF
TGTGCCAGCAGCGACCCGGGACAGGGTCCGAAGACCCAGTACTTC
>few|TRBJ2-2|.|TRBV4-1
CASSLGQPNTGELFF
TGCGCCAGCAGCCTCGGACAGCCGAACACCGGGGAGCTGTTTTTT
>once|TRBJ1-1|.|TRBV6-5
CASSYGQLTEAFF
TGTGCCAGCAGTTACGGACAGCTCACTGAAGCTTTCTTT
>.|TRBJ2-7|.|TRBV5-1
CASSPPVGGYHKGQYF
TGCGCCAGCAGCCCCCCTGTAGGGGGGTACCATAAGGGACAGTACTTC
>.|TRBJ1-2|.|TRBV28
CASRTPPGQGDYTF
TGTGCCAGCAGAACCCCCCCCGGTCAGGGAGACTACACCTTC
>.|TRBJ1-2|TRBD1|TRBV5-4
CASSLTQGTNYGYTF
TGTGCCAGCAGCTTGACACAGGGGACTAACTATGGCTACACCTTC
>few|TRBJ1-5|.|TRBV6-5
CASSSSAGVNQPQHF
.
>once|TRBJ2-3|.|TRBV11-2
CASSLAGETDTQYF
TGTGCCAGCAGCTTAGCTGGGGAGACAGATACGCAGTATTTT
>once|TRBJ1-2|.|TRBV28
CASSLGRQYGYTF
TGTGCCAGCAGTTTGGGGAGACAGTATGGCTACACCTTC
>.|TRBJ1-1|TRBD1|TRBV28
CASSVQGAREAFF
TGTGCCAGCAGTGTACAGGGGGCCCGGGAAGCTTTCTTT
>.|TRBJ1-1|.|TRBV12-5
CASGLLGRTEAFF
TGTGCTAGTGGTTTGTTGGGGAGAACTGAAGCTTTCTTT
>.|TRBJ2-1|TRBD2|TRBV18
CASSLRTSGGGNEQFF
TGTGCCAGCTCATTGCGGACTAGCGGGGGGGGCAATGAGCAGTTCTTC
>.|TRBJ1-2|.|TRBV5-1
CASSGLGLDGYTF
TGCGCCAGCAGCGGCTTAGGGCTCGATGGCTACACCTTC
>.|TRBJ1-5|.|TRBV6-6
CASSKGLSPDNQPQHF
TGTGCCAGCTCCAAGGGGCTCAGCCCGGACAATCAGCCCCAGCATTTT
>.|TRBJ1-2|.|TRBV18
CASSPGEDYGYTF
TGTGCCAGCTCACCGGGGGAGGACTATGGCTACACCTTC
>few|TRBJ1-5|.|TRBV14
CASSPDSNQPQHF
TGTGCCAGCAGCCCGGACAGCAATCAGCCCCAGCATTTT
>.|TRBJ2-5|TRBD2|TRBV7-2
CASSLAGGGQETQYF
TGTGCCAGCAGCTTAGCAGGCGGGGGCCAAGAGACCCAGTACTTC
>.|TRBJ1-2|.|TRBV6-1
CASSEEGQLYGYTF
TGTGCCAGCAGTGAAGAAGGCCAGTTATATGGCTACACCTTC
>.|TRBJ2-5|.|TRBV20-1
CSGELKETQYF
TGCAGTGGGGAACTAAAAGAGACCCAGTACTTC
>once|TRBJ2-5|TRBD2|TRBV7-2
CASSSAGTKETQYF
TGTGCCAGCAGCTCCGCCGGGACTAAAGAGACCCAGTACTTC
>.|TRBJ1-1|.|TRBV29-1
CSVTGRGNTEAFF
TGCAGCGTAACGGGACGTGGGAACACTGAAGCTTTCTTT
>.|TRBJ2-1|TRBD2|TRBV27
CASQRGRGGYNEQFF
TGTGCCTCCCAGCGCGGGCGGGGGGGATACAATGAGCAGTTCTTC
>.|TRBJ1-1|TRBD1|TRBV19
CASNERQQGPEAFF
TGTGCCAGTAATGAAAGACAACAGGGGCCGGAAGCTTTCTTT
>.|TRBJ1-1|TRBD1|TRBV19
CASMRTGLRAEAFF
TGTGCCAGTATGAGGACAGGCCTTAGGGCTGAAGCTTTCTTT
>.|TRBJ2-1|TRBD2|TRBV5-4
CASSLPSGGANEQFF
TGTGCCAGCAGCTTACCTAGCGGGGGGGCTAATGAGCAGTTCTTC